This is a list of T cell receptor beta chains from one sample in a study of blood T cell repertoires in COVID-19. Clones were sequenced by immunoSEQ multiplex PCR, and TCRdb holds only the in-frame ones, with some missing. The repertoire consists of around 97,000 clones, with over 75% occurring once and the leading ten covering 6.2%. Sequences were obtained from peripheral blood. These receptors all stem from a human donor in a cohort sampled during active COVID-19. Each CDR3 is given with its conserved first and last residue. The D gene is left open where the match is weak. Clone size is stated in some rows and not others, as once, few, many or a class when expanded.

v_gene	abundance	j_gene	d_gene	CDR3aa	CDR3nt
TRBV6-5	-	TRBJ2-3	-	CASTWPGDTQYF	TGTGCCAGCACCTGGCCCGGGGATACGCAGTATTTT
TRBV6-2/TRBV6-3	-	TRBJ1-2	TRBD1	CASSYLQGNYGYTF	TGTGCCAGCAGTTATCTACAGGGGAACTATGGCTACACCTTC
TRBV5-1	-	TRBJ1-2	-	CASSPHSSYGYTF	TGCGCCAGCAGCCCTCACAGCAGCTATGGCTACACCTTC
TRBV7-3	-	TRBJ2-3	-	CASSLLTDDTQYF	TGTGCCAGCAGCCTCCTAACAGATGATACGCAGTATTTT
TRBV7-2	-	TRBJ2-3	-	CASSPLGRGGTDTQYF	TGTGCCAGCAGCCCCCTCGGGCGGGGTGGCACAGATACGCAGTATTTT
TRBV9	-	TRBJ2-1	TRBD2	CASSVRSGGDNEQFF	TGTGCCAGCAGCGTGCGAAGCGGGGGGGACAATGAGCAGTTCTTC
TRBV12-3/TRBV12-4	once	TRBJ1-5	-	CASSRDNQPQHF	TGTGCCAGCAGCCGGGACAATCAGCCCCAGCATTTT
TRBV7-7	-	TRBJ2-3	TRBD1	CASSLSRTGAGTDTQYF	TGTGCTAGCAGCTTATCGCGGACAGGAGCTGGCACAGATACGCAGTATTTT
TRBV7-8	-	TRBJ2-7	-	CASSLLDEPYEQYF	TGTGCCAGCAGCTTGCTAGACGAACCCTACGAGCAGTACTTC
TRBV28	-	TRBJ1-3	-	CASSRSGSGNTIYF	TGTGCCAGCAGTAGGTCAGGCTCTGGAAACACCATATATTTT
TRBV9	-	TRBJ2-7	TRBD1	CASSDGTGLTEQYF	TGTGCCAGCAGCGACGGGACAGGTCTTACCGAGCAGTACTTC
TRBV19	-	TRBJ2-4	TRBD2	CASSSQPLAGAGRGIQYF	TGTGCCAGTAGTTCCCAGCCCCTAGCGGGCGCGGGACGTGGCATTCAGTACTTC
TRBV29-1	-	TRBJ2-4	-	CSVEYYGQDGGIQYF	TGCAGCGTTGAATATTACGGGCAAGACGGGGGCATTCAGTACTTC
TRBV7-9	-	TRBJ2-3	TRBD1	CASSFPQGGTDTQYF	TGTGCCAGCAGCTTCCCGCAGGGGGGCACAGATACGCAGTATTTT
TRBV9	-	TRBJ2-2	-	CASSVHRVVNTGELFF	TGTGCCAGCAGCGTACACAGGGTCGTGAACACCGGGGAGCTGTTTTTT
TRBV11-1	-	TRBJ2-7	-	CASSLAMGYSYEQYF	TGTGCCAGCAGCTTAGCGATGGGCTACTCCTACGAGCAGTACTTC
TRBV28	-	TRBJ1-1	-	CASSGQPMNTEAFF	TGTGCCAGCAGCGGACAGCCTATGAACACTGAAGCTTTCTTT
TRBV9	-	TRBJ2-7	TRBD1	CASSPGGQGHREQYF	TGTGCCAGCAGCCCAGGCGGACAGGGTCATCGCGAGCAGTACTTC
TRBV5-4	-	TRBJ2-3	TRBD2	CASSLDSGSGTQYF	TGTGCCAGCAGCTTGGATAGCGGGAGCGGTACGCAGTATTTT
TRBV3-1/TRBV3-2	-	TRBJ2-3	-	CASSHGVATDTQYF	TGTGCCAGCAGCCACGGGGTAGCCACAGATACGCAGTATTTT
TRBV5-5	-	TRBJ2-6	TRBD1	CASSSQGASGANVLTF	TGTGCCAGCAGTAGCCAGGGGGCCTCTGGGGCCAACGTCCTGACTTTC
TRBV7-2	-	TRBJ2-7	TRBD2	CASSSYSGRPRNEQYF	TGTGCCAGCAGCTCTTATAGCGGGAGGCCCAGGAACGAGCAGTACTTC
TRBV12-3/TRBV12-4	-	TRBJ1-1	-	CASRSVNTEAFF	TGTGCCAGCCGTTCCGTGAACACTGAAGCTTTCTTT
TRBV5-1	-	TRBJ2-5	TRBD2	CASSLATSGYQETQYF	TGCGCCAGCAGCTTGGCGACTAGCGGGTACCAAGAGACCCAGTACTTC
TRBV3-1/TRBV3-2	-	TRBJ1-6	-	CASSLDRFYNSPLHF	TGTGCCAGCAGCCTTGACAGATTTTATAATTCACCCCTCCACTTT
TRBV19	-	TRBJ2-5	-	CASSIGDKQETQYF	TGTGCCAGTAGTATAGGGGACAAGCAAGAGACCCAGTACTTC
TRBV3-1/TRBV3-2	few	TRBJ1-1	-	CASSQGGQTVYTEAFF	TGTGCCAGCAGCCAAGGGGGGCAGACAGTCTACACTGAAGCTTTCTTT
TRBV6-1	-	TRBJ1-4	-	CASSEYEGAGSGEKLFF	TGTGCCAGCAGTGAATACGAGGGCGCGGGTAGTGGGGAAAAACTGTTTTTT